This is a list of T cell receptor beta chains from one sample in a study of blood T cell repertoires in COVID-19. Libraries were prepared by immunoSEQ multiplex PCR; TCRdb keeps only in-frame clonotypes and omits some of them. Of 250,000 to 350,000 clones in the sample, approximately 86% were seen once. Sequencing input: peripheral blood. The receptors originated from a woman between 65 and 79 years old with COVID-19, enrolled during active disease. Both conserved end residues are part of each CDR3. The D gene is left open where the match is weak. The listing skips clone size in some rows; elsewhere it reads once, few, many or a size class.

v_call	d_call	clone_size	j_call	cdr3_aa	cdr3_nt
TRBV2	.	.	TRBJ1-1	CASCEGVNTEAFF	TGTGCCAGCTGCGAGGGGGTTAACACTGAAGCTTTCTTT
TRBV19	.	.	TRBJ1-1	CASSPTRTLLSEAFF	TGTGCCAGTAGTCCCACTCGGACACTCTTATCTGAAGCTTTCTTT
TRBV28	.	.	TRBJ2-2	CASIRTKGPGELFF	TGTGCCAGCATCCGGACTAAAGGTCCCGGGGAGCTGTTTTTT
TRBV6-2/TRBV6-3	.	.	TRBJ2-3	CASSYSGNAGDTQYF	TGTGCCAGCAGTTACTCAGGGAACGCGGGGGATACGCAGTATTTT
TRBV2	TRBD1	.	TRBJ2-7	CASRPTGGGEQYF	TGTGCCAGCAGACCGACAGGGGGCGGGGAGCAGTACTTC
TRBV5-1	TRBD2	.	TRBJ2-3	CASSLGPSGGTDTQYF	TGCGCCAGCAGCTTGGGGCCTAGCGGGGGAACAGATACGCAGTATTTT
TRBV7-2	TRBD1	.	TRBJ1-2	CASSTSGTGTGYTF	TGTGCCAGCAGCACCTCCGGGACAGGGACTGGCTACACCTTC
TRBV19	TRBD1	few	TRBJ2-3	CASSIGVRGRDTQYF	TGTGCCAGTAGTATAGGCGTCAGGGGGCGGGATACGCAGTATTTT
TRBV5-5	.	.	TRBJ1-2	CASSPGDGYGYTF	TGTGCCAGCAGCCCAGGGGACGGGTATGGCTACACCTTC
TRBV13	.	.	TRBJ2-7	CASSSTRGYEQYF	TGTGCCAGCAGCTCGACGAGGGGGTACGAGCAGTACTTC
TRBV28	TRBD1	.	TRBJ1-2	CATVRQGANYGYTF	TGTGCCACGGTTCGACAGGGGGCGAACTATGGCTACACCTTC
TRBV5-6	TRBD1	.	TRBJ1-6	CASSSPGQGYSPLHF	TGTGCCAGCAGCTCACCGGGACAGGGGTATTCACCCCTCCACTTT
TRBV5-1	TRBD1	.	TRBJ2-7	CASTTGGEQYF	TGCGCCAGTACCACAGGGGGCGAGCAGTACTTC
TRBV19	TRBD1	.	TRBJ1-5	CASSIGLRDRGNQPQHF	TGTGCCAGTAGTATAGGGCTCAGGGACAGAGGCAATCAGCCCCAGCATTTT
TRBV7-2	.	.	TRBJ2-7	CASSLASGLTYEQYF	TGTGCCAGCAGCTTAGCTAGCGGACTCACCTACGAGCAGTACTTC
TRBV5-4	TRBD1	.	TRBJ2-7	CASSAGTGAGEQYF	TGTGCCAGCAGCGCCGGGACAGGGGCTGGCGAGCAGTACTTC
TRBV5-1	.	once	TRBJ2-5	CASSLGQANQETQYF	TGCGCCAGCAGCTTGGGACAGGCGAACCAAGAGACCCAGTACTTC
TRBV20-1	TRBD1	once	TRBJ1-2	CSAQGDGYTF	TGCAGTGCCCAGGGGGATGGCTACACCTTC
TRBV7-9	TRBD2	.	TRBJ2-7	CASSSGLAYEQYF	TGTGCCAGCAGCTCCGGACTAGCCTACGAGCAGTACTTC
TRBV3-1/TRBV3-2	.	.	TRBJ2-7	CASSQDNSSYEQYF	TGTGCCAGCAGCCAAGATAACAGCTCCTACGAGCAGTACTTC
TRBV10-3	TRBD2	.	TRBJ2-3	CAISGGGPSRADTQYF	TGTGCCATCAGTGGGGGGGGACCCTCCCGGGCGGATACGCAGTATTTT
TRBV27	.	once	TRBJ1-2	CASSQGYGYTF	TGTGCCAGCAGCCAGGGGTATGGCTACACCTTC
TRBV14	TRBD2	.	TRBJ2-4	CASSQGRSGGFYF	TGTGCCAGCAGCCAAGGTCGGAGCGGGGGTTTTTACTTC